A single sample is the source of the 25 T cell receptor beta chains below, sequenced in a study of cytomegalovirus exposure and HLA in healthy donors. The PCR used 60 Vbeta and 13 Jbeta primers. Only in-frame clones appear in the TCRdb table, and some are missing; sequencing was by immunoSEQ multiplex PCR. The table has around 110,000 clones, approximately 80% seen once. Sample: PBMCs. These receptors were taken from a woman aged 25 to 45 in good health and CMV-seronegative.

This clone was counted between two and nine times. V gene TRBV5-1 combines with J gene TRBJ1-4, with a weak D call TRBD1 (6 bases). Germline V gene data show CDR1 as SGHRS and CDR2 as YFSETQ. V was cut by 5 bases and J by 5 bases, with 16 bases left in between. The CDR3 contains 15 residues. CDR3: CASSPPDSLNEKLFF. The CDR3 DNA reads as TGCGCCAGCAGTCCCCCGGACAGCCTCAATGAAAAACTGTTTTTT.

V is TRBV7-9 and J is TRBJ2-7, with D possibly being TRBD1 (5 bases). The CDR3 covers 14 residues. Trimming removed 3 bases from V and 0 bases from J, with 9 bases in between. Germline CDR1 is SEHNR and CDR2 is FQNEAQ (reference sequence). The CDR3 nucleotides read TGTGCCAGCAGCTTCGCAGGGAACTCCTACGAGCAGTACTTC. It translates to CASSFAGNSYEQYF.

The chain uses TRBV28 and TRBJ2-3, with D possibly being TRBD2 (6 bases). Germline lookup yields CDR1 MDHEN and CDR2 SYDVKM. The CDR3 spans 14 residues. V was pared by 3 bases and J by 3 bases, with 10 bases between. The CDR3 here is CASSFGGATDTQYF. The CDR3 nucleotides are TGTGCCAGCAGTTTCGGCGGGGCTACAGATACGCAGTATTTT.

This clone was found once. The rearrangement uses TRBV7-9 and TRBJ2-3; D remains ambiguous. The V gene's germline CDR1 is SEHNR and CDR2 FQNEAQ (reference sequence). This CDR3 has 16 residues. Trimming took 1 base from V and 2 from J, leaving 13 bases between them. The CDR3 DNA reads TGTGCCAGCAGCTTAGGACCCAGAGGCGTCACAGATACGCAGTATTTT. This encodes CASSLGPRGVTDTQYF.

The chain is built from TRBV7-3 and TRBJ2-1; 9 bases are a match to TRBD2. With 5 bases clipped from V and 7 bases from J, the junction kept 12 bases outside the gene matches. The germline V gene has CDR1 SGHTA and CDR2 FQGTGA. The CDR3 loop spans 16 amino acids. For the CDR3, the DNA is TGTGCCAGCAGCCGGAGAGGGTCAGCGGGAGGAAATGAGCAGTTCTTC. It encodes CASSRRGSAGGNEQFF.

This chain joins TRBV28 and TRBJ1-1; 10 bases map to TRBD1. The trim removed 6 bases at V and 0 bases at J, leaving 4 bases unmatched. CDR3 size: 15 residues. CDR1 is MDHEN, CDR2 SYDVKM, per germline. CDR3 DNA: TGTGCCAGCAGAGGAGGACAGGGGGTGAACACTGAAGCTTTCTTT. This encodes CASRGGQGVNTEAFF.

This chain joins TRBV5-1 and TRBJ2-5; D is ambiguous. Trimming shortened V by 0 bases and J by 5 bases, and 11 bases separated the two germline ends. CDR1 and CDR2 (germline): SGHRS, YFSETQ. The CDR3 is 14 residues long. CDR3 nucleotides: TGCGCCAGCAGCTTGGAGGCGGCGATGGAGACCCAGTACTTC. Protein sequence: CASSLEAAMETQYF.

In DNA form, the CDR3 reads TGTGCCAGCAGCTCCAGCGGGAGGGCAGAGACCCAGTACTTC. This codes for CASSSSGRAETQYF. The J gene is TRBJ2-5, the V gene TRBV7-9; 10 positions match TRBD2. The V gene's germline CDR1 is SEHNR and CDR2 FQNEAQ (reference sequence). This CDR3 spans 14 amino acids. Trimming removed 4 bases from V and 4 bases from J; junction bases left unmatched: 3. The variable domain in full, completed from reference TRBV7-9 and TRBJ2-5, reads DTGVSQNPRHKITKRGQNVTFRCDPISEHNRLYWYRQTLGQGPEFLTYFQNEAQLEKSRLLSDRFSAERPKGSFSTLEIQRTEQGDSAMYLCASSSSGRAETQYFGPGTRLLVL.

The gene calls are TRBV18 and TRBJ2-7, with D possibly TRBD1 on 6 matching bases. The V gene lost 3 bases and the J gene lost 5 bases, with 17 bases spanning the gap. Germline values: CDR1 KGHSH, CDR2 LQKENI. The length of the CDR3 is 15 residues. CDR3 bases: TGTGCCAGCTCACCCTCAGGGGCCTCGGGGAACGAGCAGTACTTC. Amino acid sequence: CASSPSGASGNEQYF.

The chain carries TRBV7-9 and TRBJ2-3, with 11 bases lining up with TRBD2. Per germline, CDR1 SEHNR and CDR2 FQNEAQ (reference sequence). The length of the CDR3 is 16 residues. V trimming: 5 bases; J trimming: 5 bases; junction bases outside the gene matches: 9. The CDR3 is CASSPRTSGLVDTQYF. CDR3 in DNA: TGTGCCAGCAGCCCAAGGACTAGCGGGTTGGTAGATACGCAGTATTTT.

This clone was detected once. The gene calls are TRBV27 and TRBJ1-3; D might be TRBD1 (6 bases). The CDR3 loop spans 14 amino acids. V was clipped by 9 bases and J by 2 bases, with 14 bases between them. Germline values: CDR1 MNHEY, CDR2 SMNVEV (reference sequence). The CDR3 nucleotides read TGTGCCAGTGGAGGCTGGGGGCCTGGAAACACCATATATTTT. As protein: CASGGWGPGNTIYF.

V and J are TRBV9 and TRBJ2-1; 8 nucleotides align to TRBD2. CDR3 size: 16 residues. V lost 3 bases to trimming and J lost 9 bases; unmatched junction nucleotides: 14. Germline V CDR1 and CDR2: SGDLS, YYNGEE. Here the CDR3 reads CASSAESGLVLSEQFF. The CDR3 DNA reads TGTGCCAGCAGCGCGGAGTCGGGACTAGTCTTGAGTGAGCAGTTCTTC.

The rearrangement uses TRBV18 and TRBJ1-5; D gene ambiguous. CDR3 length equals 15 residues. Germline V CDR1 and CDR2: KGHSH, LQKENI. V dropped 4 bases and J dropped 2 bases, with 12 bases sitting between them. CDR3 protein: CASSQNRQGNQPQHF. Here the CDR3 DNA reads TGTGCCAGCTCACAGAATAGGCAGGGCAATCAGCCCCAGCATTTT.

This chain connects TRBV4-2 to TRBJ2-7; no clear D gene. The CDR3 spans 16 residues. Trimming took 1 base from V and 1 from J, leaving 14 bases between them. Germline V gene lookup returns CDR1 LGHNA and CDR2 YNFKEQ. This CDR3 is CASSQVPLTPSYEQYF. The CDR3 DNA reads TGTGCCAGCAGCCAAGTCCCACTAACCCCGTCCTACGAGCAGTACTTC.

The rearrangement uses TRBV28 and TRBJ2-7; possible D gene TRBD2, 6 bases. Germline V gene data show CDR1 as MDHEN and CDR2 as SYDVKM. The V and J ends lost 3 bases and 2 bases respectively, with 11 bases between them. This CDR3 is built from 14 residues. CDR3 loop: CASSFLGGTYEQYF. The CDR3 region has the DNA TGTGCCAGCAGTTTCCTGGGGGGAACCTACGAGCAGTACTTC.

V usage is TRBV19 and J usage is TRBJ1-1, with a weak D call TRBD1 (6 bases). Germline lookup yields CDR1 LNHDA and CDR2 SQIVND (reference sequence). V gave up 1 base and J gave up 3 bases, with 9 bases separating them. This CDR3 spans 14 amino acids. The CDR3: CASSIGAGDTEAFF. In nucleotides, the CDR3 is TGTGCCAGTAGTATAGGGGCAGGGGACACTGAAGCTTTCTTT.

The gene calls are TRBV5-8 and TRBJ2-5; D is ambiguous. The J call is doubtful: the DNA matches TRBJ2-7 better. Germline V CDR1 and CDR2: SGHTS, YDEGEE. The CDR3 contains 14 residues. The CDR3 loop is CASSLYSRHYEQYF. The DNA for the CDR3 is TGTGCCAGCAGCTTGTATTCACGGCACTACGAGCAGTACTTC.

The chain employs TRBV6-4 and TRBJ2-2, with TRBD2 as a possible D gene (6 bases). CDR1 MRHNA and CDR2 SNTAGT come from the germline V gene. V was pared by 2 bases and J by 3 bases, with 10 bases between. This CDR3 spans 15 amino acids. Here the CDR3 reads CASSDTSIHTGELFF. The CDR3 DNA follows: TGTGCCAGCAGTGACACTAGCATACACACCGGGGAGCTGTTTTTT.

This clone was seen a single time. This chain connects TRBV4-2 to TRBJ1-2; D might be TRBD1 (5 bases). Germline-derived CDR1 and CDR2 are LGHNA and YNFKEQ. This CDR3 spans 13 amino acids. Trimming removed 0 bases from V and 9 bases from J, with 11 bases in between. The CDR3 loop is CASSQDLRGSYTF. The CDR3 DNA reads TGTGCCAGCAGCCAAGATCTCCGGGGGAGCTACACCTTC.

Only one count was recorded for this clone. V and J are TRBV7-9 and TRBJ2-2; possibly TRBD2 for D (7 bases). The V end was cut by 5 bases, the J end by 5 bases, with 15 bases between. Per germline, CDR1 SEHNR and CDR2 FQNEAQ (reference sequence). The CDR3 consists of 15 residues. In DNA, the CDR3 is TGTGCCAGCAGCCGAGGCGGGGGCCAGACCGGGGAGCTGTTTTTT. It translates to CASSRGGGQTGELFF.

The J gene is TRBJ2-2, the V gene TRBV7-9; 7 bases align to TRBD1. Looked up from germline, CDR1 is SEHNR and CDR2 is FQNEAQ (reference sequence). There are 14 residues in the CDR3. The V and J ends lost 3 bases and 5 bases, in that order; junction bases with no gene match: 3. The CDR3 DNA reads as TGTGCCAGCAGCTTGGGACAGCCTACCGGGGAGCTGTTTTTT. This encodes CASSLGQPTGELFF.

The J gene is TRBJ1-4, the V gene TRBV27; D is possibly TRBD1 (6 bases). The CDR3 sequence is 15 residues long. V dropped 5 bases and J dropped 4 bases, with 14 bases sitting between them. Germline V CDR1 and CDR2: MNHEY, SMNVEV (reference sequence). CDR3 sequence: CASSEVDRINEKLFF. The CDR3 DNA sequence: TGTGCCAGCAGTGAGGTGGACAGAATTAATGAAAAACTGTTTTTT.

The chain employs TRBV5-1 and TRBJ1-1, with D possibly matching TRBD1 (5 bases). The CDR3 extends over 18 amino acids. Deletions cut 2 bases from V and 0 bases from J, with 20 bases between. CDR1 SGHRS and CDR2 YFSETQ come from the germline V gene. CDR3 bases: TGCGCCAGCAGCTTTTTGGGCGGGGGTGATTCAATGAACACTGAAGCTTTCTTT. It translates to CASSFLGGGDSMNTEAFF. Looking up the rest from reference TRBV5-1 and TRBJ1-1 gives the full variable domain: KAGVTQTPRYLIKTRGQQVTLSCSPISGHRSVSWYQQTPGQGLQFLFEYFSETQRNKGNFPGRFSGRQFSNSRSEMNVSTLELGDSALYLCASSFLGGGDSMNTEAFFGQGTRLTVV.

This clone occurred a few times. CDR3 coding DNA: TGTGCCAGCGGACTCAACAGGGGCGGGACAGATACGCAGTATTTT. This sequence encodes CASGLNRGGTDTQYF. V and J are TRBV7-8 and TRBJ2-3; 7 bases line up with TRBD1. In germline, CDR1 is SGHVS, CDR2 FQNEAQ. The CDR3 is 15 residues long. V was clipped by 8 bases and J by 3 bases; unmatched bases: 11.

V and J are TRBV21-1 and TRBJ2-1; the table's TRBD2 call for D was not verified on the DNA. TRBV21-1 is a pseudogene locus. The length of the CDR3 is 14 residues. The CDR3 coding sequence is TGTGCCAGGGTAGTGGACTCGGCCTACAATGAGCAGTTCTTC. The encoded protein is CARVVDSAYNEQFF.